This entry concerns a single TCR beta chain. Its antigen is not identified. TCRdb used MiXCR to reprocess the 5' RACE reads, holding one entry per CDR3 protein. The sample holds fewer than 500,000 distinct CDR3 sequences, roughly 27% seen once. Germline lookup yields CDR1 DFQATT and CDR2 SNEGSKA (reference sequence). The CDR3 contains 14 residues. Trimming shortened V by 2 bases and J by 1 base, and 9 bases separated the two germline ends. This specimen belongs to a study of CD8 T cells in ankylosing spondylitis. General study findings and limits: Some motif variants were previously reported in reactive arthritis synovial fluid and blood. Ankylosing spondylitis blood appeared to carry a characteristic TCR beta motif of several highly homologous variants.

The source material was blood, either unsorted or a sorted T cell fraction (not recorded which). The source of this sequence is a male donor with ankylosing spondylitis. The chain carries TRBV20-1 and TRBJ1-5, with a weak D call TRBD1 (6 bases). The CDR3 DNA sequence: TGCAGTGCTAGAAGAGGGGGAAGCAATCAGCCCCAGCATTTT. Its protein is CSARRGGSNQPQHF.